The 4 T cell receptor beta chains given below trace back to one sample, sequenced in a study of CD8 T cells in Susac syndrome. Reverse transcription of 0.5 to 1 ug RNA was performed with random hexamers. TCRdb re-derived calls from the immunoSEQ multiplex PCR reads in MiXCR, one entry per CDR3 protein. The sample carries about 120,000 distinct CDR3 sequences, over 90% recorded once. Sequenced material: CD8+ T cells from PBMCs. The receptors stem from a human donor with Susac syndrome.

The rearrangement links TRBV4-1 to TRBJ2-7, with TRBD1 matching 9 bases. CDR3 length: 14 amino acids. Germline CDR1 and CDR2: MGHRA and YSYEKL. The junction had 0 bases not matched to a gene; V was cut back by 1 base and J by 2 bases. As DNA, the CDR3 is TGCGCCAGCAGCCAAGGGGACAGGGCCTACGAGCAGTACTTC. Its protein is CASSQGDRAYEQYF.

This rearrangement joins TRBV7-2 to TRBJ2-3; 10 bases are a match to TRBD1. J lost 2 bases, V lost 0 bases, and 5 bases had no gene match. The CDR3 is made up of 17 amino acids. Germline V gives CDR1 SGHTA, CDR2 FQGNSA. CDR3 loop: CASSLATGTGATDTQYF. Here the CDR3 DNA reads TGTGCCAGCAGCTTAGCGACCGGGACAGGGGCCACAGATACGCAGTATTTT.

V gene TRBV12-3 or TRBV12-4 combines with J gene TRBJ1-3; D is unresolved. Trimming removed 7 bases at V and 3 bases at J, with 4 bases between. The CDR3 is 11 residues long. The CDR3 DNA reads as TGTGCCAGCACGGTTGGAAACACCATATATTTT. Protein product: CASTVGNTIYF.

The V call is TRBV13, the J call TRBJ1-1; a possible D gene is TRBD1 (6 bases). The CDR3 has 13 amino acids. V lost 2 bases and J lost 6, with 10 bases in between. Looked up from germline, CDR1 is PRHDT and CDR2 is FYEKMQ (reference sequence). For the CDR3, the DNA is TGTGCCAGCAGCTTAAGGGGGTCGGCTGAAGCTTTCTTT. Translating it yields CASSLRGSAEAFF.